This TCR beta chain was sequenced during a study of response to subunit inactivated influenza vaccine. General study points: Authors suggested each seasonal flu vaccination may recruit only limited numbers of new T cells.

From the RT-PCR reads, TCRdb called clonotypes with MiXCR, one entry per CDR3 protein. Of more than 200,000 distinct CDR3 sequences in the sample, 12% were seen once. Germline assignment: CDR1 LGHNA and CDR2 YNFKEQ. Trimming removed 0 bases from V and 3 bases from J; junction bases left unmatched: 7. The length of the CDR3 is 16 residues. A remark on this clonotype: Antigen: not known.

The clonotype originates from a man over 45 who received an inactivated influenza vaccine. This chain uses TRBV4-2 with TRBJ2-7; 8 nucleotides agree with TRBD2. The sequencing used non-naive T cells sorted from PBMCs, collected less than 15 days before vaccination. The CDR3 here is CASSQDNTGRGYEQYF. CDR3 sequence (DNA): TGTGCCAGCAGCCAAGATAATACCGGGAGGGGCTACGAGCAGTACTTC.